This T cell receptor beta chain was sequenced in a study of shared clonotypes between healthy human individuals. Turning to the study itself: Researchers assigned three CD4 naive, three CD4 memory, two CD8 naive and one CD8 memory plate to each donor.

Study results and caveats: Among donors, clonotype sharing was expected to be affected by sequencing depth.

Per germline, CDR1 LNHDA and CDR2 SQIVND (reference sequence). Losses at the gene ends were 6 bases for V and 2 bases for J; bases not matched to a gene: 8. This CDR3 comprises 15 residues. The donor cohort consisted entirely of Caucasian adults residing in Nashville, Tennessee. Replicate PCRs run on sorted subsets employed 150 to 250 ng DNA, roughly 30,000 T cell genomes. Generated by immunoSEQ multiplex PCR, the TCRdb table keeps only in-frame clones and is missing some. The table records over 1.4 million clones, around 95% of them present only once. A note on this clone: Its target is unknown.

The material sequenced was naive CD4+ T cells sorted from blood. As to subset: CD45RA+ positively selected. This receptor was obtained from a man aged 25 to 40 in good health. The chain joins TRBV19 to TRBJ2-5; 8 bases are a match to TRBD1. The DNA for the CDR3 is TGTGCCAGTAGCGCGGGACAGGTGAGGCAAGAGACCCAGTACTTC. This encodes CASSAGQVRQETQYF.